Following are 14 T cell receptor beta chains from one sample sequenced in a study of blood T cell repertoires in COVID-19 (dated by TCRdb to between 2020 and 2021). The library was made by the immunoSEQ multiplex PCR assay. TCRdb took over this immuneACCESS table, retaining in-frame rearrangements with V and J assigned. Such tables are incomplete; in checked studies, under half of the missing clones stem from an unresolved V gene, and the remainder is unexplained. Here the sample has 240,000 or so clones; roughly 90% occur a single time. The ten largest account for around 7.2% of the sample. The sequenced sample was peripheral blood. These receptors all come from a man in his sixties who had recovered from COVID-19.

The chain employs TRBV5-1 and TRBJ2-3; tentative D call: TRBD2 (5 bases). CDR3 size: 16 residues. The V and J ends lost 2 bases and 4 bases respectively, with 17 bases between them. The germline CDR1 and CDR2 sequences are SGHRS and YFSETQ. The CDR3 sequence is CASSFDVNREADTQYF. CDR3 sequence (DNA): TGCGCCAGCAGCTTTGACGTAAACCGGGAAGCAGATACGCAGTATTTT.

The chain is built from TRBV27 and TRBJ2-5, with D perhaps TRBD1 (6 bases). This CDR3 has 13 residues. Germline CDR1 is MNHEY and CDR2 is SMNVEV (reference sequence). V gave up 6 bases and J gave up 0 bases, with 8 bases separating them. The CDR3 spells CASSGQNQETQYF. The CDR3 DNA follows: TGTGCCAGCAGCGGACAGAACCAAGAGACCCAGTACTTC.

The chain carries TRBV2 and TRBJ2-7, with 8 nucleotides matching TRBD1. Germline V gene data show CDR1 as SNHLY and CDR2 as FYNNEI. The CDR3 has 13 residues. J was trimmed by 4 bases and V by 3 bases; bases with no gene match: 2. The CDR3 DNA follows: TGTGCCAGCAGTGAGAGACAGGGGTACGAGCAGTACGTC. Translation gives CASSERQGYEQYV.

This chain links TRBV9 with TRBJ2-3, with 7 nucleotides matching TRBD2. Germline CDR1 SGDLS, CDR2 YYNGEE. The junction had 5 bases not matched to a gene; V was cut back by 7 bases and J by 3 bases. The CDR3 is made up of 13 amino acids. DNA of the CDR3: TGTGCCAGCGGGGGGGACTATACAGATACGCAGTATTTT. Protein: CASGGDYTDTQYF.

CDR3 bases: TGCGCCAGCAGTCCCAGGTCGGTGCTTCTGGGCAGCTTAAATCAGCCCCAGCATTTT. It encodes CASSPRSVLLGSLNQPQHF. V is TRBV23-1 and J is TRBJ1-5, with D unclear. TRBV23-1 is flagged as an ORF with uncertain function. The germline V and J ends were trimmed by 4 bases and 4 bases, with 26 bases remaining between them. The CDR3 spans 19 residues.

The genes are TRBV4-1 and TRBJ2-1; 8 bases line up with TRBD2. The CDR3 has 16 amino acids. Germline trimming cut 4 bases from V and 7 bases from J; bases unmatched to any gene: 12. The germline V gene encodes CDR1 MGHRA and CDR2 YSYEKL. This CDR3 reads CASSLAGGNLWNEQFF. CDR3 coding DNA: TGCGCCAGCAGCCTTGCGGGGGGTAATCTGTGGAATGAGCAGTTCTTC.

This chain connects TRBV5-5 to TRBJ2-7; 7 bases match TRBD2. The V and J ends lost 1 base and 3 bases, in that order; junction bases with no gene match: 4. The CDR3 extends over 14 amino acids. Germline-derived CDR1 and CDR2 are SGHKS and YYEKEE (reference sequence). The CDR3 loop is CASSLLGGSYEQYF. Here the CDR3 DNA reads TGTGCCAGCAGCTTGCTCGGCGGGAGCTACGAGCAGTACTTC.

The V gene is TRBV2, the J gene TRBJ2-1; no firm D call. Trimming removed 6 bases at V and 3 bases at J, with 9 bases between. CDR1 and CDR2 from the germline V gene are SNHLY and FYNNEI. The CDR3 has 13 residues. The CDR3 bases are TGTGCCAGCAGGACATTAGGCTACAATGAGCAGTTCTTC. It is translated as CASRTLGYNEQFF.

This chain joins TRBV27 and TRBJ1-2, with TRBD1 identical over 9 bases. The CDR3 covers 14 residues. J was trimmed by 8 bases and V by 6 bases; bases with no gene match: 10. Germline V gene data show CDR1 as MNHEY and CDR2 as SMNVEV (reference sequence). CDR3: CASSPQTGGAGYTF. In DNA, the CDR3 is TGTGCCAGCAGCCCACAAACAGGGGGCGCAGGCTACACCTTC.

The chain links TRBV5-5 to TRBJ1-6; D is perhaps TRBD1 (6 bases). The germline CDR1 and CDR2 sequences are SGHKS and YYEKEE (reference sequence). The CDR3 is 16 amino acids. V was trimmed by 5 bases and J by 10 bases, leaving 22 bases between them. The chain's CDR3 is CASSSKGTMGASPLHF. CDR3 DNA: TGTGCCAGCAGTTCAAAGGGGACAATGGGCGCATCACCCCTCCACTTT.

This clone was detected only a few times. The chain combines TRBV20-1 with TRBJ1-3; D not resolved. Germline V gene data show CDR1 as DFQATT and CDR2 as SNEGSKA (reference sequence). The CDR3 covers 15 residues. The V gene lost 3 bases and the J gene lost 0 bases, with 12 bases spanning the gap. CDR3 sequence (DNA): TGCAGTGCTAGTCTCCTTTGGGCCTCTGGAAACACCATATATTTT. It is translated as CSASLLWASGNTIYF.

This chain connects TRBV10-3 to TRBJ2-2, with TRBD2 matching 10 bases. The V gene's germline CDR1 is ENHRY and CDR2 SYGVKD. The V and J ends lost 2 bases and 2 bases, in that order; junction bases with no gene match: 2. The CDR3 is 16 amino acids. For the CDR3, the DNA is TGTGCCATCAGTGAGGGACTAGCGGTCAACACCGGGGAGCTGTTTTTT. Amino acids: CAISEGLAVNTGELFF.

The rearrangement links TRBV12-3 or TRBV12-4 to TRBJ1-5, with 8 bases fitting TRBD1. This CDR3 spans 12 amino acids. J was trimmed by 7 bases and V by 8 bases; bases with no gene match: 4. This CDR3 reads CASQTGAQPQHF. The CDR3 bases are TGTGCCAGCCAGACAGGGGCCCAGCCCCAGCATTTT.

This clone was found once. The rearrangement joins TRBV5-1 to TRBJ2-7; 7 bases agree with TRBD2. Trimming removed 2 bases from V and 4 bases from J; junction bases left unmatched: 9. In germline, CDR1 is SGHRS, CDR2 YFSETQ. The CDR3 length is 15 residues. CDR3 in amino acids: CASSFSPSRGYEQYF. DNA for the CDR3: TGCGCCAGCAGCTTTAGTCCCTCGCGGGGGTACGAGCAGTACTTC.